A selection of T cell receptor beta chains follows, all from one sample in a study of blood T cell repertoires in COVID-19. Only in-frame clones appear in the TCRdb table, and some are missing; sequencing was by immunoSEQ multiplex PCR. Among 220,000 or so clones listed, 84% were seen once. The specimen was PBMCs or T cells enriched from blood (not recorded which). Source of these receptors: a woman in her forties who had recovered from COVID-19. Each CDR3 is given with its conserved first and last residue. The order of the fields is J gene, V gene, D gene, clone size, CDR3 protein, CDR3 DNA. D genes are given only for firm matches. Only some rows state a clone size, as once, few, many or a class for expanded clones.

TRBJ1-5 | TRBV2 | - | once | CASSGGESNQPQHF | TGTGCCAGCAGTGGGGGGGAGTCCAATCAGCCCCAGCATTTT
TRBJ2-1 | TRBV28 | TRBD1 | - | CATNDGQGAGSYNEQFF | TGTGCCACCAACGACGGACAGGGGGCCGGTTCCTACAATGAGCAGTTCTTC
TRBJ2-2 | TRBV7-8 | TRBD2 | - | CASSPGAGTGELFF | TGTGCCAGCAGCCCGGGAGCGGGAACCGGGGAGCTGTTTTTT
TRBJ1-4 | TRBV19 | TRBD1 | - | CASGGTGRKKLFF | TGTGCCAGTGGCGGGACAGGAAGGAAAAAACTGTTTTTT
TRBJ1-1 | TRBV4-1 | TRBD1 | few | CASSRGQGRDTEAFF | TGCGCCAGCAGCAGGGGACAGGGCAGAGACACTGAAGCTTTCTTT
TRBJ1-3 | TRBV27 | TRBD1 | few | CASSFYDRGGNTIYF | TGTGCCAGCAGTTTCTACGACAGGGGTGGAAACACCATATATTTT
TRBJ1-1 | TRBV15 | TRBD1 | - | CATSSGQGPPTEAFF | TGTGCCACCAGCAGTGGACAGGGGCCTCCCACTGAAGCTTTCTTT
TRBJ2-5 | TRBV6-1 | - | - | CASSDPAQETQYF | TGTGCCAGCAGTGATCCAGCGCAAGAGACCCAGTACTTC
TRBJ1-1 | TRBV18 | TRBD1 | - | CASSPPSDRSAFF | TGTGCCAGCTCACCACCGTCGGACAGGTCGGCTTTCTTT
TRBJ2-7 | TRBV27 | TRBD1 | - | CASSLSWTGTYEQYF | TGTGCCAGCAGTTTATCCTGGACAGGGACCTACGAGCAGTACTTC
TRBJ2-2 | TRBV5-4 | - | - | CASRTEGATNTGELFF | TGTGCCAGCAGGACTGAAGGGGCCACGAACACCGGGGAGCTGTTTTTT
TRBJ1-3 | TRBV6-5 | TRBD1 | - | CASMRTGRNTIYF | TGTGCCAGCATGCGGACAGGTCGTAACACCATATATTTT
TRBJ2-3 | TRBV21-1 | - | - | CASSKDTTGGGADTQYF | TGTGCCAGCAGCAAAGATACGACGGGAGGAGGGGCAGATACGCAGTATTTT
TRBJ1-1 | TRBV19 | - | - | CASSLNRDTEAFF | TGTGCCAGTTCGTTGAATCGGGACACTGAAGCTTTCTTT
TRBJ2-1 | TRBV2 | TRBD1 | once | CASSSGTGGFREQFF | TGTGCCAGCAGCTCCGGGACAGGGGGGTTTAGGGAGCAGTTCTTC
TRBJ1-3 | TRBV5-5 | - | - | CASSLEDSSSGNTIYF | TGTGCCAGCAGCTTGGAGGACAGCTCCTCTGGAAACACCATATATTTT
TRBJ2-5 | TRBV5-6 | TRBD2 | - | CASSFGPGLADSYQETQYF | TGTGCCAGCAGCTTCGGTCCAGGACTAGCCGATAGTTACCAAGAGACCCAGTACTTC